In this sample, the clone carrying this T cell receptor (beta chain) turned up many times. The antigen is undetermined. A single record per CDR3 protein comes from TCRdb applying MiXCR to the 5' RACE reads. Here the sample spans about 220,000 distinct CDR3 sequences, about 3% being singletons. The data are from a study of T cells after yellow fever vaccination. Whole-study results and caveats: At approximately 96% for CD4 and 70% to 90% for CD8, most primary-vaccination clones showed up again after the booster.

The specimen comprised CD4+ T cells sorted from PBMCs, sampled 10 days after the yellow fever booster vaccination. The sequence came from a man between 18 and 29 years old who received the YFV17D yellow fever vaccine.

The chain's CDR3 is CASRPGGHTDTQYF. The CDR3 DNA reads TGTGCCAGCCGGCCCGGGGGGCACACAGATACGCAGTATTTT. V is TRBV5-4 and J is TRBJ2-3, with TRBD2 as a possible D gene (7 bases). Trimming left V 7 bases short and J 2 bases short, with 14 bases between. Germline assignment: CDR1 SGHNT and CDR2 YYREEE (reference sequence). The CDR3 totals 14 residues.